A single sample is the source of the 32 T cell receptor beta chains below, sequenced in a study of cytomegalovirus exposure and HLA in healthy donors. The PCR was carried out with 60 Vbeta primers and 13 Jbeta primers. Using immunoSEQ multiplex PCR, the repertoire was profiled, and TCRdb retains in-frame clones only, with some absent. The data show about 110,000 clones, 71% seen once. What was sequenced was PBMCs. Receptor source: a female donor in good health and CMV-seronegative.

The chain uses TRBV5-1 and TRBJ2-1, with TRBD2 matching 14 bases. The ends lost 4 bases at V and 8 bases at J; junction bases unmatched: 8. This CDR3 has 16 amino acids. The germline gives CDR1 SGHRS, CDR2 YFSETQ. In DNA, the CDR3 is TGCGCCAGCAGCCAAGAGGGACTAGCGGGAGTGGATGAGCAGTTCTTC. This gives the protein CASSQEGLAGVDEQFF. Together with reference TRBV5-1 and TRBJ2-1, the CDR3 gives the full variable domain: KAGVTQTPRYLIKTRGQQVTLSCSPISGHRSVSWYQQTPGQGLQFLFEYFSETQRNKGNFPGRFSGRQFSNSRSEMNVSTLELGDSALYLCASSQEGLAGVDEQFFGPGTRLTVL.

This clone was observed a few times. The V call is TRBV9, the J call TRBJ2-1; 8 bases are a match to TRBD1. Germline V gene data show CDR1 as SGDLS and CDR2 as YYNGEE. There are 14 residues in the CDR3. J gave up 5 bases and V 0 bases, and 1 base lay outside the gene matches. The CDR3 loop reads CASSVGQGHNEQFF. CDR3 in DNA: TGTGCCAGCAGCGTAGGACAGGGGCACAATGAGCAGTTCTTC.

The J gene is TRBJ2-1, the V gene TRBV19; 9 positions agree with TRBD2. This CDR3 spans 16 amino acids. CDR1 and CDR2 (germline): LNHDA, SQIVND (reference sequence). Germline trimming cut 3 bases from V and 5 bases from J; bases unmatched to any gene: 8. Here the CDR3 reads CASSIGASGTNNEQFF. In nucleotides, the CDR3 is TGTGCCAGTAGTATCGGGGCTAGCGGGACCAACAATGAGCAGTTCTTC.

V usage is TRBV6-6 and J usage is TRBJ1-5; D might be TRBD1 (6 bases). Trimming took 2 bases from V and 6 from J, leaving 8 bases between them. This CDR3 contains 13 residues. The germline gives CDR1 MNHNY, CDR2 SVGAGI (reference sequence). The CDR3 loop reads CASSYGGFQPQHF. In DNA, the CDR3 is TGTGCCAGCAGTTACGGGGGCTTTCAGCCCCAGCATTTT.

The chain joins TRBV5-6 to TRBJ2-6; TRBD1 is a possible D gene (6 bases). V lost 0 bases to trimming and J lost 1 base, with 11 bases between them. Germline-derived CDR1 and CDR2 are SGHDT and YYEEEE. This CDR3 is 17 amino acids long. CDR3 amino acids: CASSLVGGWSGANVLTF. In DNA form, the CDR3 reads TGTGCCAGCAGCTTGGTAGGGGGTTGGTCTGGGGCCAACGTCCTGACTTTC.

In this sample, this clone turned up a few times. The chain combines TRBV5-5 with TRBJ2-5; no definite D call. CDR1 is SGHKS, CDR2 YYEKEE, per germline (reference sequence). V was trimmed by 0 bases and J by 0 bases, leaving 3 bases between them. This CDR3 contains 13 residues. CDR3 amino acids: CASSLAYQETQYF. The CDR3 region has the DNA TGTGCCAGCAGCTTGGCCTACCAAGAGACCCAGTACTTC.

This rearrangement joins TRBV11-3 to TRBJ2-1; 8 nucleotides line up with TRBD2. V trimming: 5 bases; J trimming: 6 bases; junction bases outside the gene matches: 9. The CDR3 sequence is 15 residues long. CDR1 SGHNT and CDR2 YENEEA come from the germline V gene. Here the CDR3 DNA reads TGTGCCAGCAGCAGAGGGACTAGTTTGGGCAATGAGCAGTTCTTC. The encoded protein is CASSRGTSLGNEQFF.

The chain uses TRBV30 and TRBJ1-5, with unresolved D. The CDR3 is 14 amino acids. V was clipped by 3 bases and J by 4 bases, with 13 bases between them. Germline loops: CDR1 GTSNPN, CDR2 SVGIG (reference sequence). This chain's CDR3 is CAWSVGRGNQPQHF. The CDR3 DNA reads TGTGCCTGGAGCGTCGGTCGGGGAAATCAGCCCCAGCATTTT.

This clone has a handful of counts. The chain is built from TRBV6-1 and TRBJ2-7; TRBD1 matches at 8 bases. V lost 5 bases and J lost 5; bases outside the gene matches: 14. In germline, CDR1 is MNHNS, CDR2 SASEGT. The CDR3 is made up of 16 amino acids. The CDR3 DNA follows: TGTGCCAGCAGTAAAGGGGCCGGACAGGGTAAGGACGAGCAGTACTTC. As protein: CASSKGAGQGKDEQYF.

The chain recombines TRBV19 with TRBJ1-2; TRBD1 matches 8 bases. This CDR3 has 15 residues. Trimming removed 5 bases from V and 1 base from J; junction bases left unmatched: 6. Germline V gives CDR1 LNHDA, CDR2 SQIVND (reference sequence). CDR3 sequence (DNA): TGTGCCAGTAGTCCAGACAGGGGCAGTAACTATGGCTACACCTTC. This encodes CASSPDRGSNYGYTF. The entire variable domain, with the rest obtained from reference TRBV19 and TRBJ1-2, is as follows: DGGITQSPKYLFRKEGQNVTLSCEQNLNHDAMYWYRQDPGQGLRLIYYSQIVNDFQKGDIAEGYSVSREKKESFPLTVTSAQKNPTAFYLCASSPDRGSNYGYTFGSGTRLTVV.

CDR3 in DNA: TGTGCCAGCATTACGACTTGGGCACAGGGTACATACGAGCAGTACTTC. It is translated as CASITTWAQGTYEQYF. This chain connects TRBV2 to TRBJ2-7, with D possibly TRBD1 on 6 matching bases. Germline loops: CDR1 SNHLY, CDR2 FYNNEI. The CDR3 is 16 amino acids. V was shortened by 7 bases and J by 4 bases, with 23 bases between the two germline ends.

V is TRBV7-9 and J is TRBJ1-2; 9 bases align to TRBD1. The CDR3 spans 14 residues. Germline V gives CDR1 SEHNR, CDR2 FQNEAQ (reference sequence). V was clipped by 6 bases and J by 7 bases; unmatched bases: 9. The CDR3 region has the DNA TGTGCCAGCAGTCCGGGCGGGACAGGGTTTGGCTACACCTTC. Its translation: CASSPGGTGFGYTF. The full variable domain, completed using reference TRBV7-9 and TRBJ1-2, is DTGVSQNPRHKITKRGQNVTFRCDPISEHNRLYWYRQTLGQGPEFLTYFQNEAQLEKSRLLSDRFSAERPKGSFSTLEIQRTEQGDSAMYLCASSPGGTGFGYTFGSGTRLTVV.

This chain uses TRBV18 with TRBJ2-7; 7 positions agree with TRBD2. Germline V gene sequence: CDR1 KGHSH, CDR2 LQKENI. The CDR3 spans 16 residues. The trim removed 1 base at V and 7 bases at J, leaving 13 bases unmatched. The CDR3 DNA reads as TGTGCCAGCTCACCACAAGCCTCGGCGGGAGTGGGGGAGCAGTACTTC. Protein product: CASSPQASAGVGEQYF.

This clone was detected only once. V usage is TRBV19 and J usage is TRBJ1-4, with D maybe TRBD1 (5 bases). V was pared by 9 bases and J by 8 bases, with 19 bases between. This CDR3 region has 14 residues. The germline V gene encodes CDR1 LNHDA and CDR2 SQIVND (reference sequence). The CDR3 region has the DNA TGTGCCAGAAACATGAACCTCCGGACAGAAAAACTGTTTTTT. Protein product: CARNMNLRTEKLFF.

The chain couples TRBV4-1 to TRBJ2-7, with D hard to call. V dropped 1 base and J dropped 6 bases, with 7 bases sitting between them. Germline CDR1 reads MGHRA; CDR2 reads YSYEKL. The CDR3 spans 12 residues. The CDR3 protein is CASSQVNSEQYF. CDR3 nucleotide sequence: TGCGCCAGCAGCCAAGTGAACAGCGAGCAGTACTTC.

The V call is TRBV6-5, the J call TRBJ2-4; tentatively, D is TRBD2 (5 bases). The CDR3 totals 15 residues. Looked up from germline, CDR1 is MNHEY and CDR2 is SVGAGI. V gave up 0 bases and J gave up 0 bases, with 6 bases separating them. CDR3 amino acids: CASSYSRVAKNIQYF. In DNA form, the CDR3 reads TGTGCCAGCAGTTACTCGAGGGTAGCCAAAAACATTCAGTACTTC.

This chain uses TRBV7-2 with TRBJ2-4; TRBD2 aligns across 7 bases. Per the germline V gene, CDR1 is SGHTA and CDR2 is FQGNSA. CDR3 length equals 16 residues. V lost 5 bases to trimming and J lost 5 bases; unmatched junction nucleotides: 12. In DNA, the CDR3 is TGTGCCAGCAGCCCAAGGTCCCGCGGGAGTGAAAACATTCAGTACTTC. It encodes CASSPRSRGSENIQYF.

The gene calls are TRBV7-2 and TRBJ2-5, with D unresolved. The J call may not be correct, given that the DNA end is closer to TRBJ2-7. The CDR3 runs 13 residues. In germline, CDR1 is SGHTA, CDR2 FQGNSA. The CDR3 DNA reads as TGTGCCAGCAGCCCTCTCCATGCCTACGAGCAGTACTTC. Translating it yields CASSPLHAYEQYF.

The J gene is TRBJ2-7, the V gene TRBV28; 9 bases are shared with TRBD2. V dropped 6 bases and J dropped 2; count of bases not matched to a gene: 5. Germline CDR1 is MDHEN and CDR2 is SYDVKM. The CDR3 consists of 14 residues. Here the CDR3 DNA reads TGTGCCAGCAGAACTAGCGGGCGCCCCTACGAGCAGTACTTC. Its protein is CASRTSGRPYEQYF.

This clone was detected only a few times. The chain carries TRBV6-6 and TRBJ1-5; no reliable D call. The germline CDR1 and CDR2 sequences are MNHNY and SVGAGI (reference sequence). The V and J ends lost 8 bases and 2 bases respectively, with 19 bases between them. The CDR3 runs to 16 residues. In nucleotides, the CDR3 is TGTGCCAGCCAGGATATGGCCACCCAGGGCAATCAGCCCCAGCATTTT. As protein: CASQDMATQGNQPQHF.

The V call is TRBV5-8, the J call TRBJ2-3; 7 positions match TRBD2. CDR1 and CDR2 (germline): SGHTS, YDEGEE. The CDR3 has 16 amino acids. V was clipped by 0 bases and J by 2 bases; unmatched bases: 6. In DNA form, the CDR3 reads TGTGCCAGCAGCTTGGGAACGGGAGGAATCACAGATACGCAGTATTTT. Translation gives CASSLGTGGITDTQYF.

The chain uses TRBV9 and TRBJ2-3; D may be TRBD2 (6 bases). The length of the CDR3 is 16 residues. CDR1 is SGDLS, CDR2 YYNGEE, per germline. Trimming took off 4 bases at V and 0 bases at J, with 15 bases between the two ends. CDR3 amino acids: CASSISGQPSTDTQYF. CDR3 in DNA: TGTGCCAGCAGCATCAGCGGGCAGCCGAGCACAGATACGCAGTATTTT.

The chain employs TRBV28 and TRBJ1-6, with D hard to call. Germline V gene lookup returns CDR1 MDHEN and CDR2 SYDVKM. V was pared by 6 bases and J by 6 bases, with 18 bases between. This CDR3 comprises 16 residues. This chain's CDR3 is CASRRSHLRGNSPLHF. The CDR3 nucleotides are TGTGCCAGCAGACGGTCCCACCTTCGGGGTAATTCACCCCTCCACTTT.

V gene TRBV5-4 combines with J gene TRBJ2-2; 12 bases match TRBD2. With 4 bases clipped from V and 7 bases from J, the junction kept 14 bases outside the gene matches. There are 18 residues in the CDR3. The V gene's germline CDR1 is SGHNT and CDR2 YYREEE (reference sequence). Written as DNA, the CDR3 is TGTGCCAGCAGCCCTCTAGGACTAGCGGGATTAGTCAACGGGGAGCTGTTTTTT. It is translated as CASSPLGLAGLVNGELFF.

The rearrangement joins TRBV27 to TRBJ2-1, with 12 bases aligning to TRBD2. The CDR3 is 14 residues long. With V trimmed by 4 bases and J by 9 bases, 4 bases remained unmatched. Germline-derived CDR1 and CDR2 are MNHEY and SMNVEV (reference sequence). CDR3 sequence (DNA): TGTGCCAGCAGTTCCCTAGCGGGAGGGGGTGAGCAGTTCTTC. As protein: CASSSLAGGGEQFF.

The gene calls are TRBV2 and TRBJ2-2, with 9 bases matching TRBD1. J lost 3 bases, V lost 6 bases, and 11 bases had no gene match. CDR3 length equals 17 residues. Germline V gene data show CDR1 as SNHLY and CDR2 as FYNNEI. The CDR3 region has the DNA TGTGCCAGCAGGTCCTCGACAGGGGGAGAGTACACCGGGGAGCTGTTTTTT. It translates to CASRSSTGGEYTGELFF.

The chain recombines TRBV27 with TRBJ1-1, with D perhaps matching TRBD1 (6 bases). The CDR3 is 13 amino acids. Trimming stripped 6 bases from V and 2 bases from J, with 10 bases between. Per germline, CDR1 MNHEY and CDR2 SMNVEV (reference sequence). This chain's CDR3 is CASRFRGNTEAFF. In DNA form, the CDR3 reads TGTGCCAGCAGGTTCAGGGGAAACACTGAAGCTTTCTTT.

The gene calls are TRBV2 and TRBJ1-5, with TRBD1 matching over 7 bases. The V segment lost 8 bases and the J segment 1 base; nucleotides outside the gene matches: 8. The CDR3 extends over 15 amino acids. The germline V gene has CDR1 SNHLY and CDR2 FYNNEI. CDR3 sequence: CASSRTGDSNQPQHF. The CDR3 DNA sequence: TGTGCCAGCTCGCGGACAGGAGACAGCAATCAGCCCCAGCATTTT. The full variable domain, with the rest looked up from reference TRBV2 and TRBJ1-5, is EPEVTQTPSHQVTQMGQEVILRCVPISNHLYFYWYRQILGQKVEFLVSFYNNEISEKSEIFDDQFSVERPDGSNFTLKIRSTKLEDSAMYFCASSRTGDSNQPQHFGDGTRLSIL.

The genes are TRBV9 and TRBJ2-7; D possibly corresponds to TRBD1 (6 bases). The CDR3 runs to 15 residues. Germline V gene sequence: CDR1 SGDLS, CDR2 YYNGEE. The V gene lost 4 bases and the J gene lost 2 bases, with 16 bases spanning the gap. CDR3 nucleotide sequence: TGTGCCAGCAGCCCCCTCGGAACAGGGACCTACGAGCAGTACTTC. It codes for CASSPLGTGTYEQYF.

This clone was counted a single time. CDR3 in amino acids: CASSVSSATDTQYF. The CDR3 region has the DNA TGTGCCAGCAGCGTCTCTAGCGCCACAGATACGCAGTATTTT. This chain links TRBV9 with TRBJ2-3; weak D call: TRBD2 (6 bases). Germline CDR1 SGDLS, CDR2 YYNGEE. This CDR3 spans 14 amino acids. Trimming stripped 2 bases from V and 2 bases from J, with 9 bases between.

The V and J genes are TRBV5-4 and TRBJ2-3; possibly TRBD1 for D (6 bases). CDR1 SGHNT and CDR2 YYREEE come from the germline V gene (reference sequence). Trimming pared 0 bases from V and 2 bases from J, leaving 19 bases between. There are 18 residues in the CDR3. This chain's CDR3 is CASSLGGTQTLLTDTQYF. The CDR3, as DNA: TGTGCCAGCAGCTTGGGAGGGACACAGACCCTCCTCACAGATACGCAGTATTTT.

Notes on this clone: Relative to the germline gene, one junction end is altered; a read error may explain this. The chain couples TRBV29-1 to TRBJ2-5, with 8 bases aligning to TRBD2. The J call may not be correct, given that the DNA end is closer to TRBJ2-7. Germline V gene lookup returns CDR1 SQVTM and CDR2 ANQGSEA. The CDR3 sequence is 16 residues long. CDR3 in amino acids: CSVEGWGGRKTYEQYF. The DNA for the CDR3 is TGCAGCGTAGAAGGGTGGGGCGGGAGGAAGACCTACGAGCAGTACTTC.